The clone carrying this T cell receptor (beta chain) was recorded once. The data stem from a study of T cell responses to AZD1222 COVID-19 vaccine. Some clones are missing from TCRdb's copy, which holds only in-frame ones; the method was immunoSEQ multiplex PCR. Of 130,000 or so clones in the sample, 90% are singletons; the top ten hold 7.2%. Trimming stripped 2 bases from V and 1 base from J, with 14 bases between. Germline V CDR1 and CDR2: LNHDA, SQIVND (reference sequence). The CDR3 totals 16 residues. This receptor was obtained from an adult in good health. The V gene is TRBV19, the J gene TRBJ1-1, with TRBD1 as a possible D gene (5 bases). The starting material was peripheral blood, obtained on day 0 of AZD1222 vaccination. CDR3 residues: CASSITHSRGNTEAFF. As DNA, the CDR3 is TGTGCCAGTAGTATAACCCATTCAAGGGGGAACACTGAAGCTTTCTTT.